This is a list of T cell receptor beta chains from one sample in a study of cytomegalovirus exposure and HLA in healthy donors. Measured with immunoSEQ multiplex PCR; TCRdb has only the in-frame clones, and not every one. Of approximately 170,000 clones in the sample, around 83% were seen once. The specimen was PBMCs. Every receptor here comes from a young man in good health and CMV-seropositive. CDR3s include the opening cysteine and the closing phenylalanine or tryptophan. A D gene is named only where the DNA matches it firmly. The size field is filled for only some rows; it gives once, few, many or a size class.

J gene: TRBJ2-1
clone size: .
D gene: TRBD2
V gene: TRBV7-3
CDR3 DNA: TGTGCCAGCAGCTTAAGTCGCGGGAGCGGCCAGTTCTTC
CDR3 protein: CASSLSRGSGQFF

J gene: TRBJ1-2
clone size: .
D gene: .
V gene: TRBV2
CDR3 DNA: TGTGCCAGCAGTGATCCATCTGGGGCCCTCTATGGCTACACCTTC
CDR3 protein: CASSDPSGALYGYTF

J gene: TRBJ1-4
clone size: once
D gene: .
V gene: TRBV5-1
CDR3 DNA: TGCGCCAGCAGCCCCTTGCCAGCAACTAATGAAAAACTGTTTTTT
CDR3 protein: CASSPLPATNEKLFF

J gene: TRBJ2-2
clone size: .
D gene: TRBD2
V gene: TRBV5-6
CDR3 DNA: TGTGCCAGCAGCTTGGAGCTAGCGGGTAACACCGGGGAGCTGTTTTTT
CDR3 protein: CASSLELAGNTGELFF

J gene: TRBJ2-1
clone size: .
D gene: TRBD2
V gene: TRBV9
CDR3 DNA: TGTGCCAGCAGCGCCGGACTAGCGGGCGTGGAGCAGTTCTTC
CDR3 protein: CASSAGLAGVEQFF

J gene: TRBJ1-1
clone size: .
D gene: .
V gene: TRBV6-6
CDR3 DNA: TGTGCCAGCAGTTACTCGGGGGGACGGAACACTGAAGCTTTCTTT
CDR3 protein: CASSYSGGRNTEAFF

J gene: TRBJ1-4
clone size: .
D gene: .
V gene: TRBV5-1
CDR3 DNA: TGCGCCAGCAGCTTGGGGACAAGTTCCTTTAATGAAAAACTGTTTTTT
CDR3 protein: CASSLGTSSFNEKLFF

J gene: TRBJ1-2
clone size: .
D gene: TRBD1
V gene: TRBV27
CDR3 DNA: TGTGCCAGCAGTATACAGGGGGCGGGAGGCTACACCTTC
CDR3 protein: CASSIQGAGGYTF

J gene: TRBJ1-5
clone size: .
D gene: .
V gene: TRBV30
CDR3 DNA: TGTGCCTGGAGTGTAATGGGAGGCAATCAGCCCCAGCATTTT
CDR3 protein: CAWSVMGGNQPQHF

J gene: TRBJ1-2
clone size: .
D gene: .
V gene: TRBV5-6
CDR3 DNA: TGTGCCAGCAGCCCAGGTTATGGCTACACCTTC
CDR3 protein: CASSPGYGYTF

J gene: TRBJ1-1
clone size: .
D gene: TRBD1
V gene: TRBV6-6
CDR3 DNA: TGTGCCAGCAGTACATGGACAGGAAAGAACACTGAAGCTTTCTTT
CDR3 protein: CASSTWTGKNTEAFF

J gene: TRBJ2-1
clone size: .
D gene: .
V gene: TRBV15
CDR3 DNA: TGTGCCACCAGCAGAGGAGGTCCGCAAGCTAGCGCGTACAATGAGCAGTTCTTC
CDR3 protein: CATSRGGPQASAYNEQFF

J gene: TRBJ2-7
clone size: .
D gene: .
V gene: TRBV7-9
CDR3 DNA: TGTTCCAGCCAACTTAACTACGAGCAGTACTTC
CDR3 protein: CSSQLNYEQYF

J gene: TRBJ2-1
clone size: .
D gene: TRBD1
V gene: TRBV27
CDR3 DNA: TGTGCCAGCAGGAGCCCCGGGACAGGGATGGCTGAGCAGTTCTTC
CDR3 protein: CASRSPGTGMAEQFF

J gene: TRBJ2-7
clone size: .
D gene: .
V gene: TRBV5-1
CDR3 DNA: TGCGCCAGCAAATTGGGAGTTAACTCCTACGAGCAGTACTTC
CDR3 protein: CASKLGVNSYEQYF

J gene: TRBJ2-1
clone size: .
D gene: TRBD2
V gene: TRBV6-6
CDR3 DNA: TGTGCCAGCAGTTACTCGGGACTAGGACACAATGAGCAGTTCTTC
CDR3 protein: CASSYSGLGHNEQFF

J gene: TRBJ2-7
clone size: .
D gene: TRBD2
V gene: TRBV9
CDR3 DNA: TGTGCCAGCAGCCCGGGGACTAGCTTGTCGATCTACGAGCAGTACTTC
CDR3 protein: CASSPGTSLSIYEQYF

J gene: TRBJ1-1
clone size: few
D gene: .
V gene: TRBV6-5
CDR3 DNA: TGTGCCAGCAGTTATAGTCTTATGAACACTGAAGCTTTCTTT
CDR3 protein: CASSYSLMNTEAFF

J gene: TRBJ2-1
clone size: .
D gene: TRBD2
V gene: TRBV7-2
CDR3 DNA: TGTGCCAGCAGCCTGGGACTAGCGGGAGGCCCTAAACCTCACAATGAGCAGTTCTTC
CDR3 protein: CASSLGLAGGPKPHNEQFF

J gene: TRBJ1-1
clone size: .
D gene: .
V gene: TRBV27
CDR3 DNA: TGTGCCAGCAGTTTAGAGTACAGGGCCAGCATGAACACTGAAGCTTTCTTT
CDR3 protein: CASSLEYRASMNTEAFF

J gene: TRBJ1-4
clone size: few
D gene: .
V gene: TRBV7-9
CDR3 DNA: TGTGCCAGCAGCTTACAGGGTACGCAAGAAAAACTGTTTTTT
CDR3 protein: CASSLQGTQEKLFF

J gene: TRBJ2-2
clone size: .
D gene: .
V gene: TRBV7-9
CDR3 DNA: TGTGCCAGCAGCTCATTGAACACCGGGGAGCTGTTTTTT
CDR3 protein: CASSSLNTGELFF

J gene: TRBJ1-1
clone size: .
D gene: .
V gene: TRBV11-2
CDR3 DNA: TGTGCCAGCAGCTTAGTGGGGGGCACTGAAGCTTTCTTT
CDR3 protein: CASSLVGGTEAFF

J gene: TRBJ1-2
clone size: .
D gene: .
V gene: TRBV6-5
CDR3 DNA: TGTGCCAGCAGTTTGGACAGTCCCTATGGCTACACCTTC
CDR3 protein: CASSLDSPYGYTF

J gene: TRBJ2-6
clone size: once
D gene: .
V gene: TRBV13
CDR3 DNA: TGTGCCAGCAGCTTAGGGTTTGGGCGCTCTGGGGCCAACGTCCTGACTTTC
CDR3 protein: CASSLGFGRSGANVLTF

J gene: TRBJ1-2
clone size: .
D gene: .
V gene: TRBV5-6
CDR3 DNA: TGTGCCAGCAGCCCCCCGGGAAGAGGGAGGGGTGGCTACACCTTC
CDR3 protein: CASSPPGRGRGGYTF

J gene: TRBJ2-7
clone size: .
D gene: TRBD1
V gene: TRBV7-9
CDR3 DNA: TGTTCCAGCAGCCTTGGGACAGCTTCGCTTTACGAGCAGTACTTC
CDR3 protein: CSSSLGTASLYEQYF